This T cell receptor (beta chain) was sequenced in a study of shared clonotypes between healthy human individuals. The CDR3 extends over 24 amino acids. Trimming took 4 bases from V and 0 from J; bases not matched to a gene: 27. CDR1 is WSHSY, CDR2 SAAADI, per germline. For sorted subsets, about 190 ng DNA per replicate equaled approximately 32,000 T cell genomes. The repertoire was sequenced with immunoSEQ multiplex PCR; TCRdb's copy has only in-frame clones and lacks some. The sample contains millions of clones, over 85% of which appear only once. The donors were all Caucasian adults (living in Nashville, Tennessee). Findings and limits, study-wide: Larger estimated richness was generally recorded for naive subsets relative to memory subsets.

Comments on this clone: The antigen is not known.

Source material: naive CD4+ T cells sorted from blood. Subset in this sample: CD45RA+ positively selected. The sequence was collected from a man aged 18 to 35 in good health. The rearrangement uses TRBV10-2 and TRBJ1-6; 7 positions match TRBD1. The CDR3 is CASSVTGSYPKLMPSSSYNSPLHF. The CDR3 nucleotides read TGCGCCAGCAGTGTGACAGGGAGCTACCCGAAACTAATGCCCTCCAGCTCCTATAATTCACCCCTCCACTTT.